A single T cell receptor beta chain is shown here with its context. Within the sample, other DNA sequences also encode this same CDR3. Repertoires were generated with immunoSEQ multiplex PCR, while TCRdb's copy carries only in-frame clones and drops some. The sample gives 2 million to 2.5 million clones, over 90% of which show up once; under 0.45% is in the top ten. The germline gives CDR1 SGHRS, CDR2 YFSETQ. The CDR3 sequence is 15 residues long. V lost 2 bases, J lost 1 base, and 4 bases stayed unmatched. The data stem from a study of shared clonotypes between healthy human individuals. The chain couples TRBV5-1 to TRBJ2-5, with TRBD1 matching 8 bases. The sample consisted of naive CD4+ T cells from PBMCs. Subset of the sample: CD45RA+ positively selected. This TCR derives from a man younger than 30 in good health. Some clones in this sample may be carry-over from other donors' samples. CDR3 coding DNA: TGCGCCAGCAGCTTAGACAGGGGTTCCCAAGAGACCCAGTACTTC. Its translation is CASSLDRGSQETQYF.